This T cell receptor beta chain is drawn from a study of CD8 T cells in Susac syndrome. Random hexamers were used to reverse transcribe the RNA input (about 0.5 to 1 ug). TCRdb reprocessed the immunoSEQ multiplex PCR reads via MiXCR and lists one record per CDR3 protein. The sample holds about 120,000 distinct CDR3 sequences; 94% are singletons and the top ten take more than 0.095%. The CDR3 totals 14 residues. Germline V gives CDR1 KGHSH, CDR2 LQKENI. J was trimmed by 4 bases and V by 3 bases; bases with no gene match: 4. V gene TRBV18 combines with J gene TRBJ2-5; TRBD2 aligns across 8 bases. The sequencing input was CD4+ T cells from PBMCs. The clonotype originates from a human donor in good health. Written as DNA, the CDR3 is TGTGCCAGCTCACCCGGGCTAGCGGGAGAGACCCAGTACTTC. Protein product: CASSPGLAGETQYF. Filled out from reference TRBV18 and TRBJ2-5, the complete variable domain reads NAGVMQNPRHLVRRRGQEARLRCSPMKGHSHVYWYRQLPEEGLKFMVYLQKENIIDESGMPKERFSAEFPKEGPSILRIQQVVRGDSAAYFCASSPGLAGETQYFGPGTRLLVL.